Below, one T cell receptor (beta chain) is given with its context. The antigen is not known. These data belong to a study of T cell responses to AZD1222 COVID-19 vaccine. Assay: immunoSEQ multiplex PCR; the TCRdb copy retains only in-frame clones and omits some. The sample has 150,000 or so clones. Whole-study findings and limits: Spike-specific TCR breadth and depth both grew after two AZD1222 doses. At 160-218 and 743-854, vaccine-associated CD4 TCRs were dominant, and they spanned spike. Repertoire sampling occurred only after the peak T cell response.

V shed 7 bases and J shed 13 bases, with 22 bases lying between them. There are 13 residues in the CDR3. Germline loops: CDR1 GTSNPN, CDR2 SVGIG (reference sequence). V is TRBV30 and J is TRBJ2-2, with D perhaps being TRBD1 or TRBD2 (5 bases each). The sequencing input was peripheral blood. This sequence originates from an adult in good health. In DNA form, the CDR3 reads TGTGCCTCGAACCGGGACGCCCGAGGCGTGCTGTTTTTT. This translates into CASNRDARGVLFF.